The present entry profiles one T cell receptor (beta chain) with its context. This specimen belongs to a study of blood T cell repertoires in COVID-19. Study overall: Whether acute or convalescent, the COVID-19 samples came from the United States, Italy and Spain. In each case, the material was cDNA or gDNA derived from T cells, B-cell-depleted T cells, or PBMCs.

Authors' methods: Amplification with reference gene primers provided the estimates of nucleated cell counts. Some clones are missing from TCRdb's copy, which holds only in-frame ones; the method was immunoSEQ multiplex PCR. V and J calls and clone size come straight from that table; D and trimming were deduced from the DNA. The sample consists of roughly 260,000 clones, roughly 82% of them appearing once. CDR1 SGHTA and CDR2 FQGNSA come from the germline V gene. V dropped 4 bases and J dropped 0; count of bases not matched to a gene: 1. The CDR3 spans 15 residues. The sequence came from a woman older than 75 with active or convalescent COVID-19. Sequencing was performed on peripheral blood. This rearrangement joins TRBV7-2 to TRBJ2-1; 9 bases agree with TRBD2. CDR3 nucleotide sequence: TGTGCCAGCAGCTCACTAGCGGGCTCCTACAATGAGCAGTTCTTC. Protein product: CASSSLAGSYNEQFF.